Below are 23 T cell receptor beta chains sequenced from a single sample in a study of T cells after yellow fever vaccination. In TCRdb, the 5' RACE reads were re-called with MiXCR into one record per CDR3 protein. The table lists roughly 300,000 distinct CDR3 sequences, roughly 7% of them singletons, with around 17% in the top ten. The input for sequencing was PBMCs, taken roughly 46 days after the first yellow fever vaccination. These receptors were collected from a man aged 18 to 30 who received the YFV17D yellow fever vaccine.

This clonotype was observed a few times. This rearrangement joins TRBV27 to TRBJ2-1; D gene ambiguous. This CDR3 has 15 residues. CDR1 and CDR2 from the germline V gene are MNHEY and SMNVEV (reference sequence). V was trimmed by 3 bases and J by 0 bases, leaving 9 bases between them. DNA for the CDR3: TGTGCCAGCAGTTTTCCCGAAAGCTCCTACAATGAGCAGTTCTTC. This gives the protein CASSFPESSYNEQFF.

The table lists this clonotype with a few counts. This rearrangement joins TRBV2 to TRBJ2-1; no reliable D call. CDR1 is SNHLY, CDR2 FYNNEI, per germline. The V end was cut by 8 bases, the J end by 3 bases, with 5 bases between. The CDR3 consists of 11 residues. This CDR3 is CASARYNEQFF. For the CDR3, the DNA is TGTGCCAGCGCTCGCTACAATGAGCAGTTCTTC.

This clonotype was picked up a small number of times. The chain couples TRBV6-1 to TRBJ1-2; D is ambiguous. CDR1 is MNHNS and CDR2 is SASEGT in the germline V gene. The germline V and J ends were trimmed by 8 bases and 0 bases, with 13 bases remaining between them. The CDR3 is made up of 14 amino acids. CDR3 DNA: TGTGCCAGCCGTCGTCGGTCTACTAACTATGGCTACACCTTC. As protein: CASRRRSTNYGYTF.

The chain recombines TRBV18 with TRBJ2-5; D perhaps matches TRBD2 (5 bases). CDR1 is KGHSH, CDR2 LQKENI, per germline. V was pared by 2 bases and J by 5 bases, with 15 bases between. The CDR3 has 15 amino acids. The DNA for the CDR3 is TGTGCCAGCTCACCATGGGGAGTTTCTTCGGAGACCCAGTACTTC. Protein product: CASSPWGVSSETQYF.

This clonotype was picked up a small number of times. This chain links TRBV4-2 with TRBJ2-3, with 16 positions matching TRBD2. The CDR3 extends over 19 amino acids. V lost 4 bases to trimming and J lost 6 bases; unmatched junction nucleotides: 13. From germline, CDR1 is LGHNA and CDR2 YNFKEQ. The CDR3 DNA sequence: TGTGCCAGCAGCCCGGGACTAGCGGGGGGGCCCGTCGGTGTGGATACGCAGTATTTT. Amino acids: CASSPGLAGGPVGVDTQYF.

V gene TRBV7-2 combines with J gene TRBJ2-3; no reliable D call. Germline lookup yields CDR1 SGHTA and CDR2 FQGNSA. The CDR3 has 13 residues. Trimming shortened V by 3 bases and J by 4 bases, and 8 bases separated the two germline ends. CDR3 loop: CASSFARSDTQYF. For the CDR3, the DNA is TGTGCCAGCAGCTTTGCGAGATCAGATACGCAGTATTTT.

This clonotype was seen a few times. V is TRBV5-4 and J is TRBJ1-1, with no clear D. Germline V gene sequence: CDR1 SGHNT, CDR2 YYREEE (reference sequence). The ends were cut back, 0 bases at V and 4 bases at J, with 10 bases in the middle. This CDR3 has 14 residues. For the CDR3, the DNA is TGTGCCAGCAGCTTGGCAAGTACCTCCACTGAAGCTTTCTTT. Protein sequence: CASSLASTSTEAFF.

This clonotype occurred many times. This chain connects TRBV20-1 to TRBJ1-6; the match to TRBD1 covers 9 bases. The germline V gene encodes CDR1 DFQATT and CDR2 SNEGSKA (reference sequence). The CDR3 is made up of 17 amino acids. The trim removed 0 bases at V and 5 bases at J, leaving 8 bases unmatched. CDR3 sequence: CSARDPRTGENNSPLHF. The CDR3 coding sequence is TGCAGTGCTAGAGACCCTAGGACAGGGGAGAATAATTCACCCCTCCACTTT.

The chain uses TRBV6-5 and TRBJ2-5; D not certain. CDR1 and CDR2 from the germline V gene are MNHEY and SVGAGI. Trimming took off 5 bases at V and 4 bases at J, with 5 bases between the two ends. CDR3 length: 11 residues. In nucleotides, the CDR3 is TGTGCCAGCAGTAATGGAGAGACCCAGTACTTC. This sequence encodes CASSNGETQYF.

This clonotype has a single count. This clone may be a read error of a much larger clone one base away. This rearrangement joins TRBV12-3 or TRBV12-4 to TRBJ2-7; D is possibly TRBD2 (6 bases). The CDR3 totals 16 residues. V was clipped by 6 bases and J by 3 bases, with 21 bases between them. In nucleotides, the CDR3 is TGTGCCAGCAGCCCTGGGGGGAGCGAGGGGATCTACGAGCAGTACTTC. Encoded protein: CASSPGGSEGIYEQYF.

The chain has TRBV7-3 and TRBJ1-1, with 7 nucleotides matching TRBD1. This CDR3 region has 15 residues. The germline gives CDR1 SGHTA, CDR2 FQGTGA. V lost 1 base, J lost 5 bases, and 7 bases stayed unmatched. In DNA, the CDR3 is TGTGCCAGCAGCTTAAGGGAGGGGGCAGGAACTGAAGCTTTCTTT. As protein: CASSLREGAGTEAFF.

The V gene is TRBV28, the J gene TRBJ2-7; TRBD1 matches at 8 bases. The V and J ends lost 11 bases and 0 bases, in that order; junction bases with no gene match: 6. The CDR3 loop spans 13 amino acids. CDR1 MDHEN and CDR2 SYDVKM come from the germline V gene. DNA of the CDR3: TGTGCCTCTACAGGGGGTCCCTCCTACGAGCAGTACGTC. It specifies CASTGGPSYEQYV.

This clonotype appeared a few times. The chain couples TRBV4-3 to TRBJ2-2, with D perhaps given as TRBD1 or TRBD2 (7 bases each). V gave up 4 bases and J gave up 7 bases, with 16 bases separating them. The CDR3 has 15 residues. Germline V gene lookup returns CDR1 LGHNA and CDR2 YSLEER. CDR3 in amino acids: CASSPAGGGVGELFF. CDR3 in DNA: TGCGCCAGCAGCCCCGCAGGGGGGGGGGTCGGGGAGCTGTTTTTT.

V gene TRBV20-1 combines with J gene TRBJ2-5; D possibly corresponds to TRBD1 (6 bases). The CDR3 runs 14 residues. Per germline, CDR1 DFQATT and CDR2 SNEGSKA (reference sequence). V was pared by 5 bases and J by 4 bases, with 17 bases between. CDR3 DNA: TGCAGTGCTCGCATACAGGGAAGAGGAGAGACCCAGTACTTC. This translates into CSARIQGRGETQYF.

The sample holds many counts of this clonotype. The V and J genes are TRBV6-1 and TRBJ2-2; D perhaps matches TRBD2 (5 bases). The germline CDR1 and CDR2 sequences are MNHNS and SASEGT. CDR3 length equals 12 residues. Trimming shortened V by 5 bases and J by 5 bases, and 6 bases separated the two germline ends. The CDR3 bases are TGTGCCAGCAGTTGGGAGACCGGGGAGCTGTTTTTT. It is translated as CASSWETGELFF.

This clonotype turned up a few times. The chain is built from TRBV10-3 and TRBJ2-1, with 14 bases identical to TRBD2. With 8 bases clipped from V and 9 bases from J, the junction kept 12 bases outside the gene matches. Germline CDR1 ENHRY, CDR2 SYGVKD. CDR3 length: 16 residues. This CDR3 reads CAIPGTSGGAGGEQFF. CDR3 DNA: TGTGCCATCCCCGGGACTAGCGGGGGAGCGGGCGGTGAGCAGTTCTTC.

There are a few counts of this clonotype. This sequence joins TRBV4-1 and TRBJ1-5, with D uncertain. V lost 0 bases to trimming and J lost 5 bases, with 11 bases between them. The CDR3 spans 15 residues. CDR1 and CDR2 (germline): MGHRA, YSYEKL. CDR3 sequence reads: CASSQESGTHQPQHF. CDR3 DNA: TGCGCCAGCAGCCAAGAAAGTGGTACCCATCAGCCCCAGCATTTT.

The table lists this clonotype with a few counts. The V gene is TRBV3-1, the J gene TRBJ2-3; 14 nucleotides align to TRBD2. Germline V CDR1 and CDR2: LGHDT, YNNKEL (reference sequence). The CDR3 runs 15 residues. With 6 bases clipped from V and 7 bases from J, the junction kept 6 bases outside the gene matches. The CDR3 sequence is CASSQGTSGGHTQYF. For the CDR3, the DNA is TGTGCCAGCAGTCAGGGGACTAGCGGGGGCCATACGCAGTATTTT.

The chain carries TRBV5-1 and TRBJ1-3; D call uncertain. The CDR3 length is 13 residues. CDR1 is SGHRS and CDR2 is YFSETQ in the germline V gene. Trimming shortened V by 3 bases and J by 0 bases, and 4 bases separated the two germline ends. CDR3 region: CASSSDSGNTIYF. The CDR3, as DNA: TGCGCCAGCAGCTCCGACTCTGGAAACACCATATATTTT.

Many counts were recorded for this clonotype. The chain combines TRBV7-9 with TRBJ1-1, with 7 bases aligning to TRBD1. The CDR3 runs to 13 residues. Germline V CDR1 and CDR2: SEHNR, FQNEAQ (reference sequence). V gave up 7 bases and J gave up 0 bases; unmatched junction bases: 2. As DNA, the CDR3 is TGTGCCAGCAAGGGGGCTTTGAACACTGAAGCTTTCTTT. Amino acid sequence: CASKGALNTEAFF.

The table lists this clonotype with a few counts. The chain joins TRBV7-9 to TRBJ2-3; no reliable D call. Germline CDR1 SEHNR, CDR2 FQNEAQ (reference sequence). The CDR3 is 16 amino acids. Trimming removed 1 base from V and 0 bases from J, with 11 bases in between. The CDR3 spells CASSLGVGSSTDTQYF. Here the CDR3 DNA reads TGTGCCAGCAGCTTAGGTGTGGGCTCTAGCACAGATACGCAGTATTTT.

The rearrangement uses TRBV3-1 and TRBJ2-3, with 8 bases matching TRBD1. Germline-derived CDR1 and CDR2 are LGHDT and YNNKEL (reference sequence). The V gene end was trimmed by 2 bases and the J gene end by 5 bases; junction bases not matched to a gene: 12. This CDR3 is built from 17 residues. For the CDR3, the DNA is TGTGCCAGCAGCCAACTACCGGGACAGGCCTTTGGAGATACGCAGTATTTT. Translation: CASSQLPGQAFGDTQYF.

The chain links TRBV5-1 to TRBJ2-3; D is unclear. The CDR3 sequence is 15 residues long. The V end was cut by 1 base, the J end by 1 base, with 10 bases between. Germline CDR1 reads SGHRS; CDR2 reads YFSETQ. Here the CDR3 reads CASSLFWRGTDTQYF. As DNA, the CDR3 is TGCGCCAGCAGCTTGTTCTGGAGAGGCACAGATACGCAGTATTTT. Supplemented by reference TRBV5-1 and TRBJ2-3, the full variable domain reads KAGVTQTPRYLIKTRGQQVTLSCSPISGHRSVSWYQQTPGQGLQFLFEYFSETQRNKGNFPGRFSGRQFSNSRSEMNVSTLELGDSALYLCASSLFWRGTDTQYFGPGTRLTVL.